The sample holds many counts of the clone carrying this T cell receptor (beta chain). Its antigen is not identified. The data belong to a study of early T cells in non-severe SARS-CoV-2 infection. Whole-study results and caveats: Comparison of clonotypes with VDJdb favored anti-spike CD8 responses while missing private and CD4 specificities.

As part of library construction, unique molecular identifiers were attached to individual cDNA molecules. Via MiXCR, TCRdb re-called the 5' RACE reads, giving one row per CDR3 protein. Here the sample spans under 85,000 distinct CDR3 sequences, about 5% being singletons. The specimen was whole blood, collected at baseline. The receptor comes from an adult who was a healthcare worker with PCR-confirmed SARS-CoV-2 infection or an uninfected control (not recorded which).

The CDR3 region has the DNA TGTGCCAGCAGCAGGACGGAGTTCTACGAGCAGTACTTC. Its protein is CASSRTEFYEQYF. V gene TRBV6-5 combines with J gene TRBJ2-7; D call uncertain. The CDR3 is made up of 13 amino acids. Trimming stripped 6 bases from V and 3 bases from J, with 12 bases between. Germline-derived CDR1 and CDR2 are MNHEY and SVGAGI.